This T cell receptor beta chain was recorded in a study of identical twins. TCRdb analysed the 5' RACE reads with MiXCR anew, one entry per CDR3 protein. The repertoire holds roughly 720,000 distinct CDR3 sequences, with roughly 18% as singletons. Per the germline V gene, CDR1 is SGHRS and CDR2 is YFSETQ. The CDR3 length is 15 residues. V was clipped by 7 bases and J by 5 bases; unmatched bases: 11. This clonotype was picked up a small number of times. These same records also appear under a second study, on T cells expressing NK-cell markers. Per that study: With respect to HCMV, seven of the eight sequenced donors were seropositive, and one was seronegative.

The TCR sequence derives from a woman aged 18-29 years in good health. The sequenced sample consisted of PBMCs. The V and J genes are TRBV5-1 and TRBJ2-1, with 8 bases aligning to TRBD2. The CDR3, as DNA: TGCGCCAGCCGACCGGGACTAGTTAGAGACAATGAGCAGTTCTTC. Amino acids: CASRPGLVRDNEQFF. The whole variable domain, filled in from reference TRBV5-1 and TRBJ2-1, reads KAGVTQTPRYLIKTRGQQVTLSCSPISGHRSVSWYQQTPGQGLQFLFEYFSETQRNKGNFPGRFSGRQFSNSRSEMNVSTLELGDSALYLCASRPGLVRDNEQFFGPGTRLTVL.